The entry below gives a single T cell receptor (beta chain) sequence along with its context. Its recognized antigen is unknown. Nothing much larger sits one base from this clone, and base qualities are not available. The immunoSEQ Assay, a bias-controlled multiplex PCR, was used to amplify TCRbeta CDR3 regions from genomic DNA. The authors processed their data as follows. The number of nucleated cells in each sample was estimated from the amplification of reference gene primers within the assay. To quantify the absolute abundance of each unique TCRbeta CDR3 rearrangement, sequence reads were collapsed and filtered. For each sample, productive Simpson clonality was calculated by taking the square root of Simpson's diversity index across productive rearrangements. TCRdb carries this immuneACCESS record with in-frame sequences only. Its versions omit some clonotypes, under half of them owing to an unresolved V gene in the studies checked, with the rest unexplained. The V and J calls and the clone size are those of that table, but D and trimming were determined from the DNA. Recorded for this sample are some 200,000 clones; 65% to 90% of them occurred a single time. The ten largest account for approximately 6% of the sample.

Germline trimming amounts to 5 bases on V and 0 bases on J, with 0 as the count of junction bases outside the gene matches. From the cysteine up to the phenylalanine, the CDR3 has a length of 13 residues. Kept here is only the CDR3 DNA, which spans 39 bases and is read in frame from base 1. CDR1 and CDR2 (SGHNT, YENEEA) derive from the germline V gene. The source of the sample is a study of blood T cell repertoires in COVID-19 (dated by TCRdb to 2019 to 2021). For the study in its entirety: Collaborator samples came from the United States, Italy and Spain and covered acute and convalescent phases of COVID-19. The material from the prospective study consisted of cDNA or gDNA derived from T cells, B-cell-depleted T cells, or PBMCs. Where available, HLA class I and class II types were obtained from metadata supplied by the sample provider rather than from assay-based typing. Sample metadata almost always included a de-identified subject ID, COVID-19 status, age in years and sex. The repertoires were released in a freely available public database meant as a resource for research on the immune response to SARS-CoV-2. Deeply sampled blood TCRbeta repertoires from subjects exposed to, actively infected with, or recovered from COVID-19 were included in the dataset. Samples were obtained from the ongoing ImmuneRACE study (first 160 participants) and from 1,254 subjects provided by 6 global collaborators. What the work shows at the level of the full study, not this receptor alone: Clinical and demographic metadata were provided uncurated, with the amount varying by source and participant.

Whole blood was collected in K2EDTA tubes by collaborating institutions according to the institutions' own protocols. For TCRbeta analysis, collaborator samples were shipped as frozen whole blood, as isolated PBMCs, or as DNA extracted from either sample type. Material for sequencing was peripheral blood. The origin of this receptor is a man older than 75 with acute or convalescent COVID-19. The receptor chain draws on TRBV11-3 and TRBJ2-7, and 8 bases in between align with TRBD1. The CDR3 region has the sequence CASSTGGSYEQYF. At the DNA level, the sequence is TGTGCCAGCAGCACAGGGGGCTCCTACGAGCAGTACTTC.